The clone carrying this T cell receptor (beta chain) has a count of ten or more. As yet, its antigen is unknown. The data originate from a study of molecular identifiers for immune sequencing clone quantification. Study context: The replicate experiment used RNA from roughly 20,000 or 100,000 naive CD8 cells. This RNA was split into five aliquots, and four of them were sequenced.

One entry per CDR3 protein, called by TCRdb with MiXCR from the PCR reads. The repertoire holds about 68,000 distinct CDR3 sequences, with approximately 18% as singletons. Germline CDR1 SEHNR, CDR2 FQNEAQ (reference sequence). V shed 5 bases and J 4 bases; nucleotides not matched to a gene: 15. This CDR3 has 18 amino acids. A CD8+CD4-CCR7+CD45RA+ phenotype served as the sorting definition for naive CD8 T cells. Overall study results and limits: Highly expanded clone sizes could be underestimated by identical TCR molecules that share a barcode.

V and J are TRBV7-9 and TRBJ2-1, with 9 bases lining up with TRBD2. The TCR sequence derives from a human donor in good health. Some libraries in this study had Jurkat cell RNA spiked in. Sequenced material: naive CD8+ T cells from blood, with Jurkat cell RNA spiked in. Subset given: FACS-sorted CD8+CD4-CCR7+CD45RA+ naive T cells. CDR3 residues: CASSPPFPGLALYNEQFF. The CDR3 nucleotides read TGTGCCAGCAGCCCGCCCTTCCCGGGACTAGCCTTGTACAATGAGCAGTTCTTC. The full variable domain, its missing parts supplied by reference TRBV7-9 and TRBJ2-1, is DTGVSQNPRHKITKRGQNVTFRCDPISEHNRLYWYRQTLGQGPEFLTYFQNEAQLEKSRLLSDRFSAERPKGSFSTLEIQRTEQGDSAMYLCASSPPFPGLALYNEQFFGPGTRLTVL.